This T cell receptor (beta chain) was sequenced during a study of T cells in Graves' hyperthyroidism and ophthalmopathy. Trimming took 0 bases from V and 3 from J; bases not matched to a gene: 6. CDR1 is SNHLY, CDR2 FYNNEI, per germline. This CDR3 has 16 amino acids. Extraction of PBMCs used 8 to 10 ml of fresh peripheral blood. Study-wide findings and caveats: A model of 13 V-J features distinguished ophthalmopathy from stable hyperthyroidism. Blood samples included most of the expanded thyroid clonotypes exceeding 0.001.

What was amplified from RNA transcripts were TCR beta CDR3 regions. HTBI primers were employed in a first-round RT-PCR of the TCR CDR3. TCRdb re-called the multiplex PCR reads with MiXCR, one entry per CDR3 protein. Of 330,000 or so distinct CDR3 sequences in the sample, roughly 19% were seen once. This clonotype was seen more than once but under ten times. Its antigen is still unknown. This chain links TRBV2 with TRBJ2-7; the match to TRBD2 covers 9 bases. The receptor's source is a man aged 50-59 years with Graves' ophthalmopathy. What was sequenced was blood. The CDR3 is CASSEASLSGSYEQYF. The CDR3 DNA sequence: TGTGCCAGCAGTGAAGCCTCCCTTAGCGGGAGCTACGAGCAGTACTTC.